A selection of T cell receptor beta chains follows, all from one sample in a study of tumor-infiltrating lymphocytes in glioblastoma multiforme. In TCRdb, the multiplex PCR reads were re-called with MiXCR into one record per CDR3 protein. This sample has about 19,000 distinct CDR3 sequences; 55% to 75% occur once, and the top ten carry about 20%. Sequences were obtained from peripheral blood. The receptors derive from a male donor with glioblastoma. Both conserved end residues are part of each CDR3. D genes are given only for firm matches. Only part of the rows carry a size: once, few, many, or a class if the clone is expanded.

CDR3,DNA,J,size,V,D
CSAHISGTYSEQSF,TGCAGCGCCCACATTAGCGGGACTTACAGTGAGCAGTCCTTC,TRBJ2-1,-,TRBV29-1,TRBD2
CSMGQRATEAFF,TGCAGCATGGGACAGAGGGCAACTGAAGCTTTCTTT,TRBJ1-1,-,TRBV29-1,TRBD1
CASSWDRNYEQYF,TGTGCCAGCAGCTGGGACAGGAACTACGAGCAGTACTTC,TRBJ2-7,few,TRBV5-4,TRBD1
CASSHGTSGSTQYF,TGTGCCAGCAGCCACGGGACTAGCGGGAGTACGCAGTATTTT,TRBJ2-3,-,TRBV7-3,TRBD2
CSVDSPSTDTQYF,TGCAGCGTTGACAGTCCTAGCACAGATACGCAGTATTTT,TRBJ2-3,medium-sized,TRBV29-1,-
CASSSDLTPAGQFF,TGTGCCAGCAGCTCAGATCTTACCCCAGCGGGGCAGTTCTTC,TRBJ2-1,-,TRBV11-2,-
CASSYVAGAGEQFF,TGTGCCAGCAGTTACGTGGCGGGAGCAGGTGAGCAGTTCTTC,TRBJ2-1,many,TRBV6-2/TRBV6-3,TRBD2
CASEMSTGEDTWELFF,TGTGCCAGCGAGATGTCGACAGGGGAAGACACCTGGGAGCTGTTTTTT,TRBJ2-2,-,TRBV6-1,TRBD1
CASSLGGRRGDSPLHF,TGTGCCAGCAGCTTAGGGGGACGCAGGGGCGATTCACCCCTCCACTTT,TRBJ1-6,-,TRBV11-2,-
CSASGRGSGSGISYNEQFF,TGCAGTGCTAGTGGTCGCGGCAGCGGGAGCGGGATCTCCTACAATGAGCAGTTCTTC,TRBJ2-1,-,TRBV20-1,TRBD2
CSVGGRGLYEQYF,TGCAGCGTTGGGGGTCGGGGGCTCTACGAGCAGTACTTC,TRBJ2-7,-,TRBV29-1,-
CSARQGGRDYEQYF,TGCAGTGCTAGACAGGGCGGGAGAGACTACGAGCAGTACTTC,TRBJ2-7,-,TRBV20-1,TRBD2
CASSLPLLAAGTGELFF,TGTGCCAGCAGCTTACCCCTGTTGGCGGCGGGCACCGGGGAGCTGTTTTTT,TRBJ2-2,-,TRBV11-2,-
CIARRLAGETDTQYF,TGCATCGCTAGAAGACTAGCGGGAGAAACGGATACGCAGTATTTT,TRBJ2-3,-,TRBV29-1,TRBD2
CASSLGGGVEQYF,TGTGCCAGCAGCCTTGGGGGGGGGGTGGAGCAGTACTTC,TRBJ2-7,once,TRBV11-2,TRBD2
CASNRPTSGSTDTQYF,TGTGCCAGCAACCGACCGACCAGCGGGAGCACAGATACGCAGTATTTT,TRBJ2-3,-,TRBV6-2/TRBV6-3,-
CSARRDTETQYF,TGCAGTGCAAGACGGGACACAGAAACGCAGTATTTT,TRBJ2-3,few,TRBV20-1,-
CASSRDGGIYGYTF,TGTGCCAGCAGTCGGGACGGGGGAATCTATGGCTACACCTTC,TRBJ1-2,-,TRBV28,-
CASQPSQGARGYTF,TGTGCCAGCCAGCCTTCACAGGGGGCGCGTGGCTACACCTTC,TRBJ1-2,-,TRBV6-5,TRBD1
CASSYSMVAAYNEQFF,TGTGCCAGCAGTTACTCGATGGTAGCGGCTTACAATGAGCAGTTCTTC,TRBJ2-1,many,TRBV6-5,-
CSARDPRGRDGELFF,TGCAGTGCTAGAGATCCGCGCGGGAGGGACGGGGAGCTGTTTTTT,TRBJ2-2,medium-sized,TRBV20-1,TRBD2
CASSLGRGRDNYEQYF,TGTGCCAGCAGCTTGGGTCGGGGACGAGATAACTACGAGCAGTACTTC,TRBJ2-7,-,TRBV5-6,-
CAINSGASGRTDTQYF,TGCGCCATCAATTCCGGGGCTAGCGGGAGGACAGATACGCAGTATTTT,TRBJ2-3,-,TRBV10-3,TRBD2
CASTTRGRAGYEEYF,TGTGCCAGCACCACCAGAGGGAGAGCTGGCTACGAGGAGTACTTC,TRBJ2-7,-,TRBV6-1,-
CASSLKGHGNTIYF,TGTGCCAGCAGCCTAAAGGGACATGGAAACACCATATATTTT,TRBJ1-3,-,TRBV5-4,-
CSVGTNSYEQYF,TGCAGCGTTGGGACAAACTCCTACGAGCAGTACTTC,TRBJ2-7,many,TRBV29-1,-
CRARDPARKVVGNEQFF,TGCAGAGCTAGAGATCCCGCTCGGAAGGTGGTGGGGAATGAGCAGTTCTTC,TRBJ2-1,-,TRBV20-1,-
CASSLIHVSYEQYF,TGTGCCAGCAGCTTGATTCACGTATCCTACGAGCAGTACTTC,TRBJ2-7,-,TRBV11-2,-
CASSLTGIYTQYF,TGTGCCAGCAGCTTGACAGGGATTTACACGCAGTACTTT,TRBJ2-3,-,TRBV11-2,TRBD1
CASSEQYF,TGTGCCAGCAGCGAGCAGTACTTC,TRBJ2-7,once,TRBV25-1,-
CASTAQNQPQHF,TGTGCCAGCACAGCCCAAAATCAGCCCCAGCATTTT,TRBJ1-5,few,TRBV28,-
CASSPTGGSEQYF,TGCGCCAGCAGCCCCACAGGGGGCTCCGAGCAGTACTTC,TRBJ2-7,many,TRBV5-1,TRBD1
CSVGQTISTDTQYF,TGCAGCGTAGGACAGACAATTAGCACAGATACGCAGTATTTT,TRBJ2-3,many,TRBV29-1,-
CASSGDRGTSGTYNEQFF,TGTGCCAGCAGCGGCGACAGGGGGACTAGCGGAACCTACAATGAGCAGTTCTTC,TRBJ2-1,-,TRBV11-2,TRBD2
CSVSLFDGQGNTGELFF,TGCAGCGTGTCGCTTTTTGATGGACAGGGGAACACCGGGGAGCTGTTTTTT,TRBJ2-2,-,TRBV29-1,TRBD1
CASSSRLAGASSTDTQYF,TGCGCCAGCAGCTCCCGACTAGCGGGGGCCAGTAGCACAGATACGCAATATTTT,TRBJ2-3,-,TRBV4-1,TRBD2
CASSFHLGVSGANVLTF,TGTGCCAGCAGCTTTCACTTAGGGGTCTCTGGGGCCAACGTCCTGACTTTC,TRBJ2-6,-,TRBV7-9,-
CASSRIAGEMYEQYF,TGTGCCAGCAGTCGGATAGCGGGAGAAATGTACGAGCAGTACTTC,TRBJ2-7,many,TRBV7-9,TRBD2
CASSVLQGWGTEAFF,TGTGCCAGCAGCGTCCTACAGGGGTGGGGCACTGAAGCTTTCTTT,TRBJ1-1,-,TRBV5-4,TRBD1
CAISLGTGGNPDTQYF,TGTGCCATCAGCCTCGGGACAGGGGGTAACCCTGATACGCAGTATTTC,TRBJ2-3,-,TRBV11-3,TRBD1
CASSGYRGQETQYF,TGCGCCAGCAGCGGATACAGGGGGCAGGAGACCCAGTACTTC,TRBJ2-5,-,TRBV5-1,TRBD1
CSARDPLSGEADTQYF,TGCAGCGCTAGAGATCCCCTAAGCGGGGAGGCAGATACGCAGTATTTT,TRBJ2-3,once,TRBV20-1,TRBD2
CASSQTSSSKETQYF,TGTGCCAGCAGCCAGACCTCTAGCAGTAAAGAGACCCAGTACTTC,TRBJ2-5,-,TRBV11-2,-
CASSFRDTDYNEQFF,TGCGCCAGCAGCTTCCGGGACACGGACTACAATGAGCAGTTCTTC,TRBJ2-1,once,TRBV5-1,-
CSARDLASGTYGQYF,TGCAGTGCTAGAGATCTCGCTAGCGGAACCTACGGGCAGTACTTC,TRBJ2-7,-,TRBV20-1,TRBD2
CASILGQAWKVYTF,TGTGCCAGCATCTTAGGACAGGCCTGGAAAGTCTACACCTTC,TRBJ1-2,once,TRBV11-2,TRBD1
CASSETSGGADTQYF,TGTGCCAGCAGTGAGACTAGCGGGGGGGCAGATACGCAGTATTTT,TRBJ2-3,few,TRBV6-1,TRBD2
CASSVERGRGSTIYF,TGTGCCAGCAGTGTGGAAAGGGGGCGAGGAAGCACCATATATTTT,TRBJ1-3,-,TRBV12-3/TRBV12-4,TRBD1